This T cell receptor beta chain is drawn from a study of molecular identifiers for immune sequencing clone quantification. Study-wide points: Clones of above 20 RNA copies carried over 98% of effector molecules; in naive cells they carried under 1%.

A note on this clonotype: Its specificity is unknown.

Via MiXCR, TCRdb re-called the PCR reads, giving one row per CDR3 protein. The repertoire holds more than 550,000 distinct CDR3 sequences, with 25% as singletons. With RNA at 10%, 30% or 50%, naive CD8 libraries came from approximately 22,000 to 940,000 sorted cells. Looked up from germline, CDR1 is MNHEY and CDR2 is SMNVEV (reference sequence). The CDR3 loop spans 15 amino acids. Trimming cost V 3 bases and J 2 bases; bases outside gene matches: 4. The sequenced material came from naive CD8+ T cells from blood, with Jurkat cell RNA spiked in. Noted subset: FACS-sorted CD8+CD4-CCR7+CD45RA+ naive T cells. The chain links TRBV27 to TRBJ2-3; 8 bases fit TRBD2. The TCR sequence derives from a human donor in good health. Some libraries in this study had Jurkat cell RNA spiked in. The CDR3 is CASSFSSGATDTQYF. The CDR3 region has the DNA TGTGCCAGCAGTTTTAGTAGCGGGGCCACAGATACGCAGTATTTT.